This T cell receptor (beta chain) was identified during a study of metastatic and nonmetastatic thyroid tumors. Whole-study findings and limits: Versus benign nodules, malignant thyroid tumors reportedly had significantly higher TCR beta diversity, in blood and tumor.

None of the patients had undergone any treatment ahead of thyroid surgery. V dropped 7 bases and J dropped 16; count of bases not matched to a gene: 10. CDR3 size: 12 residues. The V gene's germline CDR1 is MNHNS and CDR2 SASEGT. In the study's own analysis: What underpinned the distant-metastasis classifier for papillary thyroid cancer was the set of CDR3 differences across clinicopathological groups. TCRdb reanalyzed the PCR reads with MiXCR. These V and J calls originate from TCRdb's pipeline instead of the authors' own analysis. Of about 33,000 clones detected, over 15% appear once; the ten largest clones hold over 10%. About this clone itself: Its specificity is not known.

The sample taken for sequencing was blood. The chain has TRBV6-1 and TRBJ1-6; 7 nucleotides align to TRBD1. The TCR comes from a male donor with papillary thyroid cancer or a benign thyroid nodule (not recorded which). Some clones in this sample may be carry-over from other donors' samples. The CDR3 reads CASKPQGDILHF. The CDR3 bases are TGTGCCAGCAAACCGCAGGGGGACATACTCCACTTT.